This TCR beta chain comes out of a study of T cells after yellow fever vaccination. Study information: Any fraction with a low cell number was prepared using SMART-Seq v4 Ultra Low Input. Findings and caveats of the study: Subsequent to the booster, the majority of primary-vaccination clones reappeared (around 96% CD4, 88% CD8).

The junction had 12 bases not matched to a gene; V was cut back by 4 bases and J by 0 bases. Looked up from germline, CDR1 is SGHTA and CDR2 is FQGNSA. CDR3 length: 18 amino acids. In this sample, this clonotype turned up a few times. The antigen is unknown. TCRdb re-analysed the 5' RACE reads in MiXCR, keeping a single row per CDR3 protein. Of 130,000 or so distinct CDR3 sequences in the sample, around 15% were seen once. The sample here was CD8+ T cells sorted from PBMCs, taken 5 days after the yellow fever booster vaccination. The receptor was derived from a man younger than 35 who received the YFV17D yellow fever vaccine. This chain connects TRBV7-2 to TRBJ2-1; 7 nucleotides line up with TRBD1. CDR3 loop: CASSSSWTGDTSYNEQFF. The DNA for the CDR3 is TGTGCCAGCAGCTCAAGCTGGACAGGCGATACCTCCTACAATGAGCAGTTCTTC.